Shown below are 3 T cell receptor beta chains from a single sample sequenced in a study of Ad26.COV2.S vaccination and SARS-CoV-2 variants. The treatment was: around 19 received Ad26.COV2.S at low or high dose, single or two shots; 5 received placebo; per-sample allocation not given. Sampling was performed 63 days after the first vaccine or placebo injection. Profiling relied on immunoSEQ multiplex PCR, and the TCRdb table lists in-frame clones only, not all of them. The sample consists of hundreds of thousands of clones, roughly 90% of them appearing once. The input for sequencing was peripheral blood, taken in a trial of Ad26.COV2.S vaccine versus placebo. The receptor set was obtained from a person aged 18-65 years who received the Ad26.COV2.S COVID-19 vaccine or a placebo.

The count of this clone is one. The chain has TRBV5-1 and TRBJ2-7; 13 nucleotides match TRBD2. The CDR3 extends over 17 amino acids. Germline assignment: CDR1 SGHRS and CDR2 YFSETQ. Unmatched junction bases numbered 9, after V lost 1 base and J lost 5 bases. In nucleotides, the CDR3 is TGCGCCAGCAGCTTGACCGGGACTAGCGGGACGATTCACGAGCAGTACTTC. It translates to CASSLTGTSGTIHEQYF.

This chain links TRBV28 with TRBJ1-2; D is unclear. The CDR3 length is 9 residues. Looked up from germline, CDR1 is MDHEN and CDR2 is SYDVKM. V shed 5 bases and J shed 12 bases, with 7 bases lying between them. For the CDR3, the DNA is TGTGCCAGCAGTCCCCCCCACACCTTC. It yields the protein CASSPPHTF.

The chain employs TRBV27 and TRBJ1-2; no reliable D call. CDR1 is MNHEY and CDR2 is SMNVEV in the germline V gene (reference sequence). The CDR3 sequence is 13 residues long. The germline V and J ends were trimmed by 5 bases and 1 base, with 8 bases remaining between them. The CDR3 DNA reads as TGTGCCAGCAGTGCGGACGGTAACTATGGCTACACCTTC. It translates to CASSADGNYGYTF.